This T cell receptor (beta chain) was identified in a study of identical twins. Broader study findings: Conclusions rested on cross-sectional statistics rather than following the same donors.

The germline V and J ends were trimmed by 3 bases and 5 bases, with 8 bases remaining between them. This CDR3 is 13 amino acids long. Germline V gives CDR1 SGHKS, CDR2 YYEKEE (reference sequence). On this clonotype itself: Its antigen remains unidentified.

TCRdb used MiXCR to reprocess the 5' RACE reads, holding one entry per CDR3 protein. The sample comprises approximately 230,000 distinct CDR3 sequences, 6.5% of which are singletons, and more than 14% rests with the top ten. The sample was also reused in another study, on T cells expressing NK-cell markers.

The chain joins TRBV5-5 to TRBJ2-2; no firm D call. Sequencing used CD8+ T cells sorted from blood. The TCR was taken from a woman aged 18-29 years in good health. CDR3 in DNA: TGTGCCAGCAGCTCGGGTTTGACCGGGGAGCTGTTTTTT. Its translation is CASSSGLTGELFF. Based on the CDR3 plus reference TRBV5-5 and TRBJ2-2, the full variable domain is DAGVTQSPTHLIKTRGQQVTLRCSPISGHKSVSWYQQVLGQGPQFIFQYYEKEERGRGNFPDRFSARQFPNYSSELNVNALLLGDSALYLCASSSGLTGELFFGEGSRLTVL.